The sequence of this T cell receptor beta chain was determined in a study of cytotoxic CD8 clonotypes in ibrutinib-treated CLL. Study as a whole: In all, about a dozen patients were relapsed/refractory, some 15 were treatment-naive and 17 were IGHV unmutated. Recorded responses included 25 or so partial and 2 complete; following median approximately 68 months, roughly 15 stayed remitted and about 12 progressed. Mean per-sample yields comprised 255,043 productive templates and tens of thousands of productive rearrangements. Study-level findings and limits: Sustained-remission and progressing patients were not sampled at matched times.

V lost 3 bases and J lost 2, with 11 bases in between. Germline assignment: CDR1 SNHLY and CDR2 FYNNEI. CDR3 size: 15 residues. This clone came up a few times. The target antigen is unknown. Sequenced by immunoSEQ multiplex PCR; TCRdb stores in-frame clones only, minus some. Of tens of thousands of clones in the sample, approximately 70% were seen once. This specimen consisted of PBMCs, obtained at disease progression, from a patient treated with ibrutinib. The receptor's source is a human donor with chronic lymphocytic leukemia. The V and J genes are TRBV2 and TRBJ1-5; D is possibly TRBD1 (6 bases). The CDR3, as DNA: TGTGCCAGCAGTGAGGGGGGGCAGGGCAATCAGCCCCAGCATTTT. This encodes CASSEGGQGNQPQHF. Filled out from reference TRBV2 and TRBJ1-5, the complete variable domain reads EPEVTQTPSHQVTQMGQEVILRCVPISNHLYFYWYRQILGQKVEFLVSFYNNEISEKSEIFDDQFSVERPDGSNFTLKIRSTKLEDSAMYFCASSEGGQGNQPQHFGDGTRLSIL.